The 9 T cell receptor beta chains presented below share a single source sample, sequenced in a study of cytomegalovirus exposure and HLA in healthy donors. Amplification used 60 Vbeta primers and 13 Jbeta primers. The table came from immunoSEQ multiplex PCR; TCRdb's copy has only in-frame clones and leaves some out. This sample has 150,000 or so clones, with approximately 82% found just once. The sample consisted of PBMCs. Receptors originate from a man between 45 and 60 years old in good health and CMV-seropositive.

This clone was recorded only once. This sequence joins TRBV5-1 and TRBJ2-3, with 11 bases lining up with TRBD2. This CDR3 spans 16 amino acids. V was clipped by 4 bases and J by 6 bases; unmatched bases: 10. CDR1 is SGHRS and CDR2 is YFSETQ in the germline V gene. CDR3 in amino acids: CASSDIRTSGSDTQYF. The CDR3 bases are TGCGCCAGCAGCGACATTCGGACTAGCGGGTCGGATACGCAGTATTTT.

The CDR3 region has the DNA TGTGCCAGCAGCCTGAGGGACAGGCGCTCTGGAAACACCATATATTTT. This codes for CASSLRDRRSGNTIYF. The gene calls are TRBV7-6 and TRBJ1-3; TRBD1 aligns across 8 bases. The CDR3 spans 16 residues. Germline V CDR1 and CDR2: SGHVS, FNYEAQ. J gave up 0 bases and V 5 bases, and 6 bases lay outside the gene matches.

The V gene is TRBV6-1, the J gene TRBJ1-1; D is perhaps TRBD1 (6 bases). The CDR3 length is 13 residues. Germline lookup yields CDR1 MNHNS and CDR2 SASEGT. The V end lost 9 bases, the J end lost 7 bases, and 18 bases lay between the germline ends. The CDR3 protein is CASQFTGTHEAFF. The CDR3 DNA sequence: TGTGCCAGTCAATTCACCGGGACACATGAAGCTTTCTTT.

This clone was detected only once. This chain connects TRBV11-3 to TRBJ2-3; D might be TRBD2 (5 bases). This CDR3 has 16 amino acids. Deletions cut 1 base from V and 5 bases from J, with 16 bases between. In germline, CDR1 is SGHNT, CDR2 YENEEA. CDR3 in amino acids: CASSLGQRASRDTQYF. The CDR3 nucleotides are TGTGCCAGCAGCTTAGGCCAGAGGGCATCTAGAGATACGCAGTATTTT.

The chain employs TRBV15 and TRBJ2-3; 8 bases agree with TRBD2. CDR3 length: 16 residues. Germline loops: CDR1 LNHNV, CDR2 YYDKDF (reference sequence). V was clipped by 5 bases and J by 2 bases; unmatched bases: 9. In DNA, the CDR3 is TGTGCCACCAGCCCCGGGGGGCGGGAGGTCACAGATACGCAGTATTTT. It codes for CATSPGGREVTDTQYF.

This clone was seen just once. The chain combines TRBV6-5 with TRBJ1-6; 7 positions match TRBD1. CDR1 is MNHEY, CDR2 SVGAGI, per germline. Losses at the gene ends were 2 bases for V and 9 bases for J; bases not matched to a gene: 7. The CDR3 covers 15 residues. CDR3 in amino acids: CASSYRGQGGSPLHF. CDR3 in DNA: TGTGCCAGCAGTTACAGGGGGCAAGGAGGTTCACCCCTCCACTTT.

Comments on this clone: The same CDR3 is also encoded by other DNA sequences in this sample. This chain uses TRBV5-5 with TRBJ2-7; no clear D gene. The germline V and J ends were trimmed by 4 bases and 3 bases, with 8 bases remaining between them. CDR1 is SGHKS and CDR2 is YYEKEE in the germline V gene (reference sequence). CDR3 length: 12 amino acids. Here the CDR3 DNA reads TGTGCCAGCAGCCTCCCGAACTACGAGCAGTACGTC. It translates to CASSLPNYEQYV.

The chain combines TRBV6-5 with TRBJ2-5, with 9 bases lining up with TRBD1. Germline loops: CDR1 MNHEY, CDR2 SVGAGI. The ends lost 5 bases at V and 9 bases at J; junction bases unmatched: 13. This CDR3 region has 15 residues. The CDR3 loop is CASSQKPTGGPAQYF. The CDR3, as DNA: TGTGCCAGCAGTCAGAAACCGACAGGGGGGCCGGCCCAGTACTTC.

This clone has a handful of counts. J is TRBJ2-1 and V is TRBV9; D is undetermined. V lost 0 bases, J lost 10 bases, and 5 bases lay in between. CDR1 is SGDLS and CDR2 is YYNGEE in the germline V gene. There are 11 residues in the CDR3. The CDR3 here is CASSVGAEQFF. The CDR3 region has the DNA TGTGCCAGCAGCGTAGGGGCGGAGCAGTTCTTC.